This TCR beta chain comes out of a study of OX40 agonist ivuxolimab in advanced cancers. General study findings and limits: At 0.1 to 3.0 mg/kg, CD4+ and CD8+ blood T cells expanded clonally by week 6.

There are 13 residues in the CDR3. V shed 0 bases and J shed 6 bases, with 6 bases lying between them. Germline V CDR1 and CDR2: SGHAT, FQNNGV. In regard to this clone: Its target is unknown.

Only in-frame clones appear in the TCRdb table, and some are missing; sequencing was by immunoSEQ multiplex PCR. The table shows roughly 36,000 clones, with approximately 89% occurring only once. The clonotype originates from an adult with an advanced solid tumor such as melanoma, head and neck, liver or kidney cancer. The V gene is TRBV11-2, the J gene TRBJ2-1, with no clear D. Specimen: CD4+ or CD8+ T cells sorted from blood, collected in a trial of the OX40 agonist ivuxolimab. The CDR3 spells CASSLDLGNEQFF. CDR3 sequence (DNA): TGTGCCAGCAGCTTAGATCTGGGCAATGAGCAGTTCTTC.